Listed below are T cell receptor beta chains from one sample, sequenced in a study of cytomegalovirus exposure and HLA in healthy donors. Assay: immunoSEQ multiplex PCR; the TCRdb copy retains only in-frame clones and omits some. The sample lists approximately 30,000 clones, about 63% occurring once. The sample was PBMCs. The receptors were gathered from a man aged 45-65 years in good health and CMV-seropositive. The CDR3 runs from the conserved cysteine through the conserved F or W. Each record gives: J gene, D gene, clone size, V gene, CDR3 protein, CDR3 DNA. A D gene is named only where the DNA matches it firmly. Clone size appears in some rows only: once, few, many, or a class for an expanded clone.

J: TRBJ2-7; D: TRBD2; size: -; V: TRBV18; CDR3: CASSPRLAEQYF; DNA: TGTGCCAGCTCACCCCGACTAGCCGAGCAGTACTTC
J: TRBJ2-1; D: -; size: -; V: TRBV28; CDR3: CASSSGSLGNEQFF; DNA: TGTGCCAGCAGTTCCGGGAGTTTGGGTAATGAGCAGTTCTTC
J: TRBJ2-3; D: -; size: -; V: TRBV7-2; CDR3: CASSLWGGLRGRDTQYF; DNA: TGTGCCAGCAGCTTATGGGGGGGCCTTAGGGGACGAGATACGCAGTATTTT
J: TRBJ2-5; D: -; size: -; V: TRBV5-4; CDR3: CASSQRTGRETQYF; DNA: TGTGCCAGCAGTCAAAGGACTGGGAGGGAGACCCAGTACTTC
J: TRBJ2-1; D: TRBD2; size: -; V: TRBV7-2; CDR3: CASSLVAGHEQFF; DNA: TGTGCCAGCAGCTTAGTAGCGGGCCATGAGCAGTTCTTC
J: TRBJ2-7; D: -; size: -; V: TRBV28; CDR3: CASSPPPIYEQYF; DNA: TGTGCCAGCAGTCCCCCCCCCATCTACGAGCAGTACTTC
J: TRBJ2-7; D: TRBD1; size: -; V: TRBV30; CDR3: CAWTSGEGGAAEQYF; DNA: TGTGCCTGGACCTCTGGGGAAGGGGGCGCGGCCGAGCAGTACTTC
J: TRBJ1-1; D: TRBD1; size: once; V: TRBV12-5; CDR3: CASGLTRGDEAFF; DNA: TGTGCTAGTGGTTTGACCAGGGGGGATGAAGCTTTCTTT
J: TRBJ2-7; D: -; size: -; V: TRBV5-4; CDR3: CASSFGEYEQYF; DNA: TGTGCCAGCAGCTTTGGGGAGTACGAGCAGTACTTC
J: TRBJ1-4; D: TRBD1; size: -; V: TRBV6-1; CDR3: CASSEGAGGYEKLFF; DNA: TGTGCCAGCAGTGAAGGGGCAGGGGGCTATGAAAAACTGTTTTTT
J: TRBJ2-5; D: -; size: once; V: TRBV6-5; CDR3: CASSSPGETQYF; DNA: TGTGCCAGCAGTTCTCCGGGGGAGACCCAGTACTTC
J: TRBJ2-4; D: TRBD2; size: -; V: TRBV25-1; CDR3: CASSEYLAGSENQYF; DNA: TGTGCCAGCAGTGAATATCTAGCGGGAAGTGAAAATCAGTACTTC
J: TRBJ2-7; D: TRBD2; size: few; V: TRBV7-2; CDR3: CASSLKLAGVAFYEQYF; DNA: TGTGCCAGCAGCTTAAAACTAGCGGGGGTCGCCTTCTACGAGCAGTACTTC
J: TRBJ1-2; D: -; size: few; V: TRBV30; CDR3: CAWSVRAGRAFYYGYTF; DNA: TGTGCCTGGAGTGTACGGGCAGGGAGGGCCTTTTATTATGGCTACACCTTC
J: TRBJ2-1; D: TRBD2; size: -; V: TRBV10-2; CDR3: CASTLAGAVYNEQFF; DNA: TGCGCCAGCACTTTAGCGGGGGCGGTTTACAATGAGCAGTTCTTC
J: TRBJ1-1; D: -; size: -; V: TRBV5-1; CDR3: CASSLYRADTEAFF; DNA: TGCGCCAGCAGCTTGTACAGGGCCGACACTGAAGCTTTCTTT
J: TRBJ2-1; D: TRBD2; size: few; V: TRBV29-1; CDR3: CSVGLASYNEQFF; DNA: TGCAGCGTTGGACTAGCCTCCTACAATGAGCAGTTCTTC
J: TRBJ2-3; D: TRBD2; size: -; V: TRBV30; CDR3: CATHITGRGTDTQYF; DNA: TGTGCCACCCATATCACCGGGAGGGGCACAGATACGCAGTATTTT
J: TRBJ1-5; D: -; size: -; V: TRBV5-6; CDR3: CASSHRVSNQPQHF; DNA: TGTGCCAGCAGCCACAGGGTAAGCAATCAGCCCCAGCATTTT
J: TRBJ1-2; D: TRBD1; size: -; V: TRBV25-1; CDR3: CASSSTGISGYTF; DNA: TGTGCCAGCAGCTCGACAGGGATCTCTGGCTACACCTTC
J: TRBJ2-5; D: -; size: -; V: TRBV29-1; CDR3: CSARSTVAKTQYF; DNA: TGCAGCGCTAGGTCGACAGTTGCGAAGACCCAGTACTTC
J: TRBJ2-3; D: TRBD2; size: few; V: TRBV19; CDR3: CASSPMTSGVTQYF; DNA: TGTGCCAGTAGTCCGATGACTAGCGGCGTTACGCAGTATTTT
J: TRBJ2-3; D: -; size: -; V: TRBV9; CDR3: CASSVGSGQNTDTQYF; DNA: TGTGCCAGCAGCGTAGGATCCGGACAGAACACAGATACGCAGTATTTT
J: TRBJ2-1; D: TRBD2; size: few; V: TRBV7-9; CDR3: CASSANSGSEQFF; DNA: TGTGCCAGCAGCGCTAATAGCGGGAGTGAGCAGTTCTTC
J: TRBJ2-1; D: -; size: -; V: TRBV5-6; CDR3: CASRRGGGYNEQFF; DNA: TGTGCCAGCCGAAGAGGGGGGGGCTACAATGAGCAGTTCTTC
J: TRBJ2-1; D: -; size: few; V: TRBV27; CDR3: CASSSSGSSYNEQFF; DNA: TGTGCCAGCAGTTCAAGCGGAAGCTCCTACAATGAGCAGTTCTTC
J: TRBJ1-1; D: -; size: -; V: TRBV25-1; CDR3: CASRRSTEAFF; DNA: TGTGCCAGCAGGAGATCCACTGAAGCTTTCTTT
J: TRBJ1-2; D: TRBD1; size: -; V: TRBV6-5; CDR3: CASSRWGTGADYTF; DNA: TGTGCCAGCAGTCGCTGGGGGACAGGGGCCGACTACACCTTC
J: TRBJ2-7; D: -; size: few; V: TRBV6-5; CDR3: CASGEAGSSYEQYF; DNA: TGTGCCAGCGGGGAGGCAGGAAGCTCCTACGAGCAGTACTTC
J: TRBJ2-5; D: TRBD2; size: once; V: TRBV29-1; CDR3: CSVAREASGREIQETQYF; DNA: TGCAGCGTTGCCCGGGAGGCTAGCGGGAGGGAAATACAAGAGACCCAGTACTTC
J: TRBJ1-5; D: -; size: -; V: TRBV2; CDR3: CASRTLGYSNQPQHF; DNA: TGTGCCAGTAGAACTCTAGGATATAGCAATCAGCCCCAGCATTTT
J: TRBJ1-5; D: TRBD1; size: -; V: TRBV4-1; CDR3: CASSQLTGFGNQPQHF; DNA: TGCGCCAGCAGCCAGCTGACAGGGTTTGGCAATCAGCCCCAGCATTTT
J: TRBJ1-1; D: -; size: -; V: TRBV6-5; CDR3: CASISTVSGGTEAFF; DNA: TGTGCCAGCATTTCGACGGTTAGCGGGGGCACTGAAGCTTTCTTT
J: TRBJ1-4; D: -; size: few; V: TRBV6-5; CDR3: CASRTPEGKLFF; DNA: TGTGCCAGCAGAACCCCGGAGGGGAAACTGTTTTTT
J: TRBJ2-1; D: TRBD2; size: once; V: TRBV15; CDR3: CATSRQGLAVYNEQFF; DNA: TGTGCCACCAGCAGACAGGGACTAGCGGTCTACAATGAGCAGTTCTTC
J: TRBJ1-2; D: -; size: -; V: TRBV9; CDR3: CASSVGRGDYGYTF; DNA: TGTGCCAGCAGCGTAGGCAGGGGTGACTATGGCTACACCTTC
J: TRBJ2-2; D: -; size: -; V: TRBV5-4; CDR3: CASSYRTAQNTGELFF; DNA: TGTGCCAGCAGCTACAGGACAGCACAGAACACCGGGGAGCTGTTTTTT
J: TRBJ2-5; D: -; size: -; V: TRBV15; CDR3: CATSRGGLQETQYF; DNA: TGTGCCACCAGCAGAGGGGGGCTCCAAGAGACCCAGTACTTC
J: TRBJ1-4; D: -; size: few; V: TRBV15; CDR3: CATSAKDGIKLFF; DNA: TGTGCCACCAGCGCCAAGGACGGGATTAAACTGTTTTTT
J: TRBJ2-7; D: TRBD1; size: once; V: TRBV7-8; CDR3: CASSLAQGFGEQYF; DNA: TGTGCCAGCAGCTTAGCACAGGGGTTCGGGGAGCAGTACTTC
J: TRBJ2-7; D: -; size: -; V: TRBV19; CDR3: CASSIASGTSVEQYF; DNA: TGTGCCAGTAGTATAGCATCAGGGACTTCCGTCGAGCAGTACTTC
J: TRBJ2-5; D: -; size: few; V: TRBV28; CDR3: CASSLVDLETQYF; DNA: TGTGCCAGCAGTTTGGTCGACTTGGAGACCCAGTACTTC
J: TRBJ2-5; D: TRBD1; size: -; V: TRBV29-1; CDR3: CSVVPPDRGDGETQYF; DNA: TGCAGCGTTGTCCCGCCGGACAGGGGAGACGGAGAGACCCAGTACTTC
J: TRBJ2-7; D: TRBD1; size: -; V: TRBV27; CDR3: CASIQGAMEQYF; DNA: TGTGCCAGCATCCAGGGGGCTATGGAGCAGTACTTC